This is a list of T cell receptor beta chains from one sample in a study of cytomegalovirus exposure and HLA in healthy donors. Assay: immunoSEQ multiplex PCR; the TCRdb copy retains only in-frame clones and omits some. The data contain 120,000 or so clones, roughly 90% of them singletons. Sequencing was done on a sample of PBMCs. The source is a young woman in good health and CMV-seronegative. Each CDR3 is given with its conserved first and last residue. The D gene is left open where the match is weak. Some rows mark clone size as missing; the rest say once, few, many or name a class of expanded clone.

>-|TRBV11-3|TRBJ2-1|-
CATSSGRASYNEQFF
TGTGCCACCTCCTCCGGGCGGGCCTCCTACAATGAGCAGTTCTTC
>TRBD2|TRBV19|TRBJ2-3|-
CASSASGTRTDTQYF
TGTGCCAGTAGCGCTAGCGGGACCCGCACAGATACGCAGTATTTT
>-|TRBV10-1|TRBJ2-3|-
CASSESGSTDTQYF
TGCGCCAGCAGTGAGAGCGGCAGCACAGATACGCAGTATTTT
>TRBD2|TRBV30|TRBJ2-3|-
CAWSPPGLAASTDTQYF
TGTGCCTGGAGTCCGCCGGGACTAGCGGCTAGCACAGATACGCAGTATTTT
>TRBD1|TRBV7-2|TRBJ2-5|-
CASSSQLGQKETQYF
TGTGCCAGCAGCTCCCAACTGGGACAGAAAGAGACCCAGTACTTC
>-|TRBV19|TRBJ2-1|-
CASSINRGLKYNEQFF
TGTGCCAGTAGTATCAACCGGGGGTTGAAGTACAATGAGCAGTTCTTC
>-|TRBV19|TRBJ1-1|-
CASSSREAGDTEAFF
TGTGCCAGTAGCAGCCGGGAGGCGGGGGACACTGAAGCTTTCTTT
>-|TRBV25-1|TRBJ1-1|-
CASSDELPLNTEAFF
TGTGCCAGCAGTGATGAACTCCCTTTGAACACTGAAGCTTTCTTT
>TRBD1|TRBV6-1|TRBJ1-4|-
CASSTTGFANEKLFF
TGTGCCAGCAGTACGACAGGGTTCGCTAATGAAAAACTGTTTTTT
>TRBD2|TRBV7-6|TRBJ2-7|-
CASSLTTGGSYEQYF
TGTGCCAGCAGCTTAACGACGGGGGGCTCCTACGAGCAGTACTTC
>-|TRBV29-1|TRBJ1-1|-
CSVEDLRLNTEAFF
TGCAGCGTTGAAGATCTCAGGTTGAACACTGAAGCTTTCTTT
>-|TRBV9|TRBJ2-7|-
CASSERGYEQYF
TGTGCCAGCAGTGAAAGGGGCTACGAGCAGTACTTC
>TRBD1|TRBV9|TRBJ1-2|-
CASSVSRDRVDGYTF
TGTGCCAGCAGCGTGAGCCGGGACAGGGTTGATGGCTACACCTTC
>TRBD2|TRBV2|TRBJ2-7|-
CASNHQRGGSEQYF
TGTGCCAGCAATCACCAGCGGGGGGGCAGTGAGCAGTACTTC
>-|TRBV5-6|TRBJ2-2|-
CASSLGPRANLNTGELFF
TGTGCCAGCAGCTTGGGGCCGAGGGCCAACCTAAACACCGGGGAGCTGTTTTTT
>TRBD2|TRBV6-1|TRBJ2-7|-
CASKRGLAEAYEQYF
TGTGCCAGCAAGCGGGGCCTAGCGGAGGCCTACGAGCAGTACTTC
>TRBD1|TRBV27|TRBJ1-2|-
CASKRTGLRYGYTF
TGTGCCAGCAAAAGGACAGGGTTGAGATATGGCTACACCTTC
>TRBD2|TRBV27|TRBJ2-7|few
CASSPYGRAGATYEQYF
TGTGCCAGCAGTCCTTACGGGAGGGCAGGGGCTACTTACGAGCAGTACTTC
>TRBD2|TRBV14|TRBJ2-2|-
CASSQGSRGAIGELFF
TGTGCCAGCAGCCAAGGATCGCGGGGGGCGATCGGGGAGCTGTTTTTT
>TRBD1|TRBV2|TRBJ2-7|-
CASSVGGQGYEQYF
TGTGCCAGCAGTGTAGGGGGACAGGGCTACGAGCAGTACTTC
>TRBD2|TRBV28|TRBJ2-2|-
CASRGSGGAVGELFF
TGTGCCAGCAGGGGGAGCGGGGGGGCCGTCGGGGAGCTGTTTTTT
>-|TRBV5-6|TRBJ1-1|-
CASSDSGRGTEAFF
TGTGCCAGCAGCGACTCGGGGAGGGGGACTGAAGCTTTCTTT
>TRBD2|TRBV6-1|TRBJ2-3|-
CASSEGSGSTDTQYF
TGTGCCAGCAGTGAAGGTAGCGGGAGCACAGATACGCAGTATTTT
>TRBD2|TRBV28|TRBJ2-7|-
CASSLSSSGSSEQYF
TGTGCCAGCAGTTTATCCTCTAGCGGGAGTTCCGAGCAGTACTTC
>-|TRBV23-1|TRBJ1-5|-
CASSQSWTDSNQPQHF
TGCGCCAGCAGTCAATCGTGGACAGATAGCAATCAGCCCCAGCATTTT
>-|TRBV30|TRBJ1-2|-
CAWSAISTGVTSGYTF
TGTGCCTGGAGTGCCATCTCGACAGGAGTAACTTCTGGCTACACCTTC
>-|TRBV6-1|TRBJ1-2|-
CASSEGRVDGYTF
TGTGCCAGCAGTGAAGGGAGAGTCGATGGCTACACCTTC
>-|TRBV28|TRBJ1-5|-
CASSFGRNQPQHF
TGTGCCAGCAGTTTCGGCAGGAATCAGCCCCAGCATTTT
>TRBD2|TRBV7-2|TRBJ2-2|-
CASSMISGSVTGELFF
TGTGCCAGCAGCATGATTAGCGGGAGCGTCACCGGGGAGCTGTTTTTT
>TRBD1|TRBV30|TRBJ2-7|-
CAWSPAGQGARNEQYF
TGTGCCTGGAGTCCAGCGGGTCAGGGGGCTCGGAACGAGCAGTACTTC
>TRBD2|TRBV25-1|TRBJ2-3|-
CASSAAGGITDTQYF
TGTGCCAGCAGTGCGGCGGGAGGAATCACAGATACGCAGTATTTT
>TRBD2|TRBV9|TRBJ2-3|-
CASSVGVAGGLGLTDTQYF
TGTGCCAGCAGCGTAGGAGTAGCGGGAGGGCTTGGACTCACAGATACGCAGTATTTT
>TRBD2|TRBV6-5|TRBJ2-1|-
CASRGLAGNEQFF
TGTGCCAGCAGGGGACTAGCGGGAAATGAGCAGTTCTTC
>-|TRBV7-9|TRBJ1-1|-
CASSFSGSGTEAFF
TGTGCCAGCAGCTTTTCTGGGTCGGGCACTGAAGCTTTCTTT
>-|TRBV2|TRBJ2-1|-
CASSRRYNEQFF
TGTGCCAGCAGCCGGAGGTACAATGAGCAGTTCTTC
>TRBD2|TRBV11-2|TRBJ2-2|few
CASSSTSGHTGELFF
TGTGCCAGCAGTAGCACTAGCGGGCACACCGGGGAGCTGTTTTTT
>TRBD2|TRBV7-9|TRBJ2-3|once
CASSRGDYITDTQYF
TGTGCCAGCAGCCGAGGGGACTACATCACAGATACGCAGTATTTT
>TRBD2|TRBV27|TRBJ2-3|-
CASSMGLAGVSDTQYF
TGTGCCAGCAGTATGGGACTAGCGGGTGTTTCAGATACGCAGTATTTT
>TRBD2|TRBV11-3|TRBJ2-1|once
CASSKGLAGGVEQFF
TGTGCCAGCAGCAAGGGACTAGCGGGAGGGGTTGAGCAGTTCTTC
>-|TRBV18|TRBJ1-1|-
CASSPPSVNTEAFF
TGTGCCAGCTCACCACCCAGCGTGAACACTGAAGCTTTCTTT
>TRBD1|TRBV27|TRBJ2-7|-
CASSPMDRVNEQYF
TGTGCCAGCAGTCCGATGGACAGGGTAAACGAGCAGTACTTC
>-|TRBV7-8|TRBJ2-3|-
CASSSSGGTRPGYTDTQYF
TGTGCCAGCAGCTCCTCCGGTGGAACCCGACCCGGGTACACAGATACGCAGTATTTT
>TRBD2|TRBV7-6|TRBJ2-7|-
CASSSSGGAQRTYF
TGTGCCAGCAGCTCTAGCGGGGGGGCCCAACGTACTTACTTC
>-|TRBV4-2|TRBJ1-2|once
CASSQLGGQRGGYTF
TGTGCCAGCAGCCAACTGGGGGGGCAGAGGGGTGGCTACACCTTC
>-|TRBV28|TRBJ1-1|-
CATLSSGLNTEAFF
TGTGCCACCCTTTCCTCTGGGCTTAACACTGAAGCTTTCTTT
>-|TRBV5-1|TRBJ2-2|-
CASRWAGSTGELFF
TGCGCCAGCAGATGGGCGGGATCAACCGGGGAGCTGTTTTTT
>-|TRBV28|TRBJ1-1|-
CASSSRTEAFF
TGTGCCAGCAGTTCCCGCACTGAAGCTTTCTTT
>TRBD2|TRBV5-6|TRBJ2-7|-
CASSLVGSGTYGDEQYF
TGTGCCAGCAGCTTGGTGGGGAGCGGGACCTACGGGGACGAGCAGTACTTC
>-|TRBV6-1|TRBJ2-1|-
CASSEAAQGGHGQQFF
TGTGCCAGCAGTGAAGCGGCTCAGGGAGGTCACGGGCAGCAGTTCTTC
>TRBD1|TRBV27|TRBJ2-4|-
CASSLNYVTGVNIQYF
TGTGCCAGCAGTTTAAATTACGTGACAGGGGTAAACATTCAGTACTTC
>-|TRBV29-1|TRBJ2-6|-
CSAARDTDSGANVLTF
TGCAGCGCCGCCCGGGACACCGACTCTGGGGCCAACGTCCTGACTTTC
>-|TRBV29-1|TRBJ1-2|-
CSASGGVTDYGYTF
TGCAGCGCCTCCGGGGGGGTGACCGACTATGGCTACACCTTC
>TRBD2|TRBV5-4|TRBJ2-7|-
CASSSGTSGSEQYF
TGTGCCAGCAGTTCCGGGACTAGCGGGAGCGAGCAGTACTTC
>TRBD1|TRBV18|TRBJ1-1|few
CASSLNTGETEAFF
TGTGCCAGCTCTCTTAACACAGGGGAAACTGAAGCTTTCTTT
>TRBD1|TRBV5-1|TRBJ2-6|few
CASSAGQGATSGANVLTF
TGCGCCAGCAGCGCGGGACAGGGGGCCACCTCTGGGGCCAACGTCCTGACTTTC
>-|TRBV7-2|TRBJ2-7|-
CASSLESGYYEQYF
TGTGCCAGCAGCTTAGAGAGCGGATACTACGAGCAGTACTTC
>-|TRBV21-1|TRBJ1-2|-
CASSKETSNYGYTF
TGTGCCAGCAGCAAAGAGACATCTAACTATGGCTACACCTTC
>TRBD1|TRBV6-1|TRBJ2-7|-
CASRQGSYEQYF
TGTGCCAGCAGACAGGGGTCCTACGAGCAGTACTTC